Given below is one T cell receptor (beta chain) in context. Only in-frame clones appear in the TCRdb table, and some are missing; sequencing was by immunoSEQ multiplex PCR. The table records over 45,000 clones, around 90% of them present only once. The data are from a study of PD-L1 blockade in urothelial cancer. Study in general: About 85% of the roughly 30 patients comprised males who had bladder-origin urothelial cancer.

The clonotype comes from a man aged 55-75 years with urothelial cancer. The sample in question was PBMCs, obtained around atezolizumab (anti-PD-L1) treatment.

CDR3 amino acids: CASRATGAGGTEAFF. The CDR3 coding sequence is TGTGCCAGCAGAGCTACAGGGGCTGGGGGCACTGAAGCTTTCTTT. The chain recombines TRBV11-3 with TRBJ1-1; 7 bases map to TRBD1. This CDR3 has 15 amino acids. J gave up 4 bases and V 6 bases, and 11 bases lay outside the gene matches. CDR1 SGHNT and CDR2 YENEEA come from the germline V gene.